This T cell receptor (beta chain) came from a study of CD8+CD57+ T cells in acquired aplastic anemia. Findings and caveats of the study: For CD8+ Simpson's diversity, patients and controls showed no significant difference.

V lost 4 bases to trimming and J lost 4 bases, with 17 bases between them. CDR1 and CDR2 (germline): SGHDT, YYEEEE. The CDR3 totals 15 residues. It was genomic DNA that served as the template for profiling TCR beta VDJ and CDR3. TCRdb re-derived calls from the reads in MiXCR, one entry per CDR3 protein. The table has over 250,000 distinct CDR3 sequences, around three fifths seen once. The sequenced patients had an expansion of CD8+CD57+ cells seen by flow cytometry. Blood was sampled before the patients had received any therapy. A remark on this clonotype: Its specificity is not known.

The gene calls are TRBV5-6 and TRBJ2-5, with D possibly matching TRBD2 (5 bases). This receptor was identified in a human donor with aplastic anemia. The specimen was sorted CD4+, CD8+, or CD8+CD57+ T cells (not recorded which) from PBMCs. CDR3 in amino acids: CASSEGIGYGETQYF. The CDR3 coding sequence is TGTGCCAGCAGCGAGGGAATAGGGTACGGAGAGACCCAGTACTTC.